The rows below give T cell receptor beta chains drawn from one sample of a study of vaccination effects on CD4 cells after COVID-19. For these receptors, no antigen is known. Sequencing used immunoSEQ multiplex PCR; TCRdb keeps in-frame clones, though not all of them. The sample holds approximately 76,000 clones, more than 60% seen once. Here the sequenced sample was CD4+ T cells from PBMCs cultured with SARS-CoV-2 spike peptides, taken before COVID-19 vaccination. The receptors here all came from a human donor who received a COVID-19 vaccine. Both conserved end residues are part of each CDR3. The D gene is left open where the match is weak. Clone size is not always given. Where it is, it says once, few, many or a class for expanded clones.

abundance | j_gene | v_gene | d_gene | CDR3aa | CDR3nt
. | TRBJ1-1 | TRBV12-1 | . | CASSFERQPEAFF | TGTGCCAGCAGCTTTGAGAGACAGCCCGAAGCTTTCTTT
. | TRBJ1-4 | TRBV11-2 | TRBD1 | CASSLWTGGNEKLFF | TGTGCCAGCAGCTTGTGGACAGGTGGAAATGAAAAACTGTTTTTT
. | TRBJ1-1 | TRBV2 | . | CASSPPGGWNTEAFF | TGTGCCAGCAGTCCCCCCGGGGGCTGGAACACTGAAGCTTTCTTT
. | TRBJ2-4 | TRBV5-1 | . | CASSLQGAKNIQYF | TGCGCCAGCAGCTTGCAGGGGGCCAAAAACATTCAGTACTTC
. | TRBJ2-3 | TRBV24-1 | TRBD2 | CATSDAGGARDTQYF | TGTGCCACCAGTGATGCGGGGGGGGCCCGGGATACGCAGTATTTT
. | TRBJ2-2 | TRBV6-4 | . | CASSDSLFANTGELFF | TGTGCCAGCAGTGACTCGTTGTTCGCGAACACCGGGGAGCTGTTTTTT
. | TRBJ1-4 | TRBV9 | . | CASSVDIGEKLFF | TGTGCCAGCAGCGTGGACATAGGTGAAAAACTGTTTTTT
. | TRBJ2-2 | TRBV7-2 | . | CASSLTPGGAGELFF | TGTGCCAGCAGCTTAACCCCCGGAGGGGCCGGGGAGCTGTTTTTT
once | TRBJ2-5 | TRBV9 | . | CASSDGGSVETQYF | TGTGCCAGCAGCGATGGTGGTAGCGTAGAGACCCAGTACTTC
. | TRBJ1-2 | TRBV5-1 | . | CASSSGTDNYGYTF | TGCGCCAGCAGCTCCGGGACGGATAACTATGGCTACACCTTC
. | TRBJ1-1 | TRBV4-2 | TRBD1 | CASSQDRGTGGRMNTEAFF | TGTGCCAGCAGCCAAGATCGCGGGACAGGGGGGAGAATGAACACTGAAGCTTTCTTT
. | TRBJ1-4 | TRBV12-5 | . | CASGPGTRYEKLFF | TGTGCTAGTGGCCCCGGGACGCGATATGAAAAACTGTTTTTT
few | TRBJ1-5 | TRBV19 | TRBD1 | CASSSGTAPSNQPQHF | TGTGCCAGTAGTTCGGGGACAGCCCCTAGCAATCAGCCCCAGCATTTT
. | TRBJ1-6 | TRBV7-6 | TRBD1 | CASSPGTGGSPLHF | TGTGCCAGCAGCCCCGGGACAGGGGGTTCACCCCTCCACTTT
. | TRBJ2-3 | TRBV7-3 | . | CASSEYRADTQYF | TGTGCCAGCAGCGAATACAGGGCGGATACGCAGTATTTT
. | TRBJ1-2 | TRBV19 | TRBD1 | CATYLPGQNRVGYGYTF | TGTGCCACCTACCTACCGGGACAGAATCGGGTAGGATATGGCTACACCTTC
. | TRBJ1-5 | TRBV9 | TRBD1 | CASSVDRVGQPQHF | TGTGCCAGCAGCGTTGACAGGGTAGGACAGCCCCAGCATTTT
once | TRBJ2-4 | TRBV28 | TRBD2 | CASNAGGTISAKNIQYF | TGTGCCAGCAACGCGGGGGGGACCATCTCTGCCAAAAACATTCAGTACTTC
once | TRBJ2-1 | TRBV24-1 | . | CATSDPSRSEQFF | TGTGCCACCAGTGATCCCTCCCGATCCGAGCAGTTCTTC
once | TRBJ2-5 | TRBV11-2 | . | CASSSRLLQETQYF | TGTGCCAGCAGCTCCAGACTATTGCAAGAGACCCAGTACTTC
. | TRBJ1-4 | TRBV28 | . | CASSQPGGLDEKLFF | TGTGCCAGCAGTCAACCGGGCGGGTTGGATGAAAAACTGTTTTTT
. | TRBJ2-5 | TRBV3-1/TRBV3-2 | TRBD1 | CASSPGTGPSKTQYF | TGTGCCAGCAGCCCGGGGACAGGGCCTTCGAAGACCCAGTACTTC